This TCR beta chain was recovered during a study of blood T cell repertoires in COVID-19. About the study: There were acute and convalescent COVID-19 samples, and they came from the United States, Italy and Spain.

The germline V gene encodes CDR1 SGHNT and CDR2 YENEEA. J lost 2 bases, V lost 5 bases, and 6 bases had no gene match. The CDR3 has 16 residues. Data came from immunoSEQ multiplex PCR; TCRdb stores just in-frame clones and leaves some out. The data show just over 300,000 clones, over 75% seen once. The sample taken for sequencing was PBMCs or T cells enriched from blood (not recorded which). The sequence derives from a woman aged 40 to 55 who had recovered from COVID-19. V is TRBV11-3 and J is TRBJ2-7, with 13 positions matching TRBD2. The CDR3 region is CASSPWTSGSTYEQYF. CDR3 sequence (DNA): TGTGCCAGCAGCCCCTGGACTAGCGGGAGTACCTACGAGCAGTACTTC.